Below are 14 T cell receptor beta chains sequenced from a single sample in a study of chemoradiotherapy in HPV16-positive cancers. Generated by immunoSEQ multiplex PCR, the TCRdb table keeps only in-frame clones and is missing some. The table records 40,000 or so clones, around 82% of them present only once. Specimen: blood, collected from a patient who underwent chemoradiotherapy. Every receptor here comes from a human donor with HPV-associated anogenital cancer.

This clone was picked up a small number of times. V is TRBV6-5 and J is TRBJ2-7; maybe TRBD2 (5 bases). Trimming removed 6 bases from V and 5 bases from J, with 14 bases in between. There are 13 residues in the CDR3. Germline loops: CDR1 MNHEY, CDR2 SVGAGI. CDR3 in DNA: TGTGCCAGCAGGTCCGGCTCGGGGAACGAGCAGTACTTC. Protein product: CASRSGSGNEQYF.

V is TRBV6-6 and J is TRBJ1-1, with D unresolved. V gave up 5 bases and J gave up 11 bases, with 15 bases separating them. CDR1 is MNHNY and CDR2 is SVGAGI in the germline V gene (reference sequence). CDR3 size: 12 residues. CDR3 nucleotide sequence: TGTGCCAGCAGTGTACTCGAGCCCGGGGCTTTCTTT. Translating it yields CASSVLEPGAFF.

The chain combines TRBV6-5 with TRBJ1-6; D is uncertain. The CDR3 sequence is 15 residues long. The V and J ends lost 3 bases and 0 bases respectively, with 6 bases between them. Germline V gene sequence: CDR1 MNHEY, CDR2 SVGAGI. For the CDR3, the DNA is TGTGCCAGCAGTTATGACGGCTCCTATAATTCACCCCTCCACTTT. Its translation is CASSYDGSYNSPLHF.

The J gene is TRBJ1-5, the V gene TRBV6-6; no definite D call. V was trimmed by 8 bases and J by 7 bases, leaving 21 bases between them. Germline CDR1 is MNHNY and CDR2 is SVGAGI (reference sequence). CDR3 length: 15 amino acids. The DNA for the CDR3 is TGTGCCAGCCTTGGACGGCACCCTTCACACCAGCCCCAGCATTTT. Protein: CASLGRHPSHQPQHF.

The table lists this clone with a few counts. This chain connects TRBV7-2 to TRBJ2-7, with 7 bases aligning to TRBD2. V lost 5 bases, J lost 7 bases, and 11 bases stayed unmatched. The CDR3 is made up of 14 amino acids. Germline values: CDR1 SGHTA, CDR2 FQGNSA. The CDR3 protein is CASSTQLGGGEQYF. In DNA form, the CDR3 reads TGTGCCAGCAGCACCCAGCTGGGGGGAGGGGAGCAGTACTTC.

V and J are TRBV6-5 and TRBJ2-7, with D possibly TRBD2 on 5 matching bases. The germline gives CDR1 MNHEY, CDR2 SVGAGI. CDR3 size: 15 residues. V gave up 0 bases and J gave up 2 bases, with 11 bases separating them. The CDR3 is CASSYSRPGTYEQYF. Written as DNA, the CDR3 is TGTGCCAGCAGTTACTCGAGGCCGGGAACCTACGAGCAGTACTTC.

CDR3 residues: CASSPLLGSENQPQHF. DNA of the CDR3: TGTGCCAGTAGCCCCCTCCTGGGCAGCGAAAATCAGCCCCAGCATTTT. The rearrangement joins TRBV19 to TRBJ1-5; D gene uncertain. The germline gives CDR1 LNHDA, CDR2 SQIVND (reference sequence). This CDR3 has 16 residues. V was shortened by 6 bases and J by 4 bases, with 19 bases between the two germline ends.

This clone has just one count. CDR3 residues: CASSATGQGSLDTQYF. Written as DNA, the CDR3 is TGTGCCAGCAGCGCCACGGGACAGGGGTCGTTAGATACGCAGTATTTT. This chain joins TRBV9 and TRBJ2-3, with 10 bases fitting TRBD1. This CDR3 spans 16 amino acids. The trim removed 3 bases at V and 5 bases at J, leaving 9 bases unmatched. Germline lookup yields CDR1 SGDLS and CDR2 YYNGEE.

V gene TRBV28 combines with J gene TRBJ1-6; 7 nucleotides align to TRBD1. Germline assignment: CDR1 MDHEN and CDR2 SYDVKM. The CDR3 is 16 residues long. V lost 3 bases, J lost 9 bases, and 11 bases stayed unmatched. The CDR3 here is CASSFQGRGGRSPLHF. CDR3 DNA: TGTGCCAGCAGTTTTCAGGGTAGAGGGGGCCGTTCACCCCTCCACTTT.

Only a few counts were recorded for this clone. This chain connects TRBV19 to TRBJ2-2, with D hard to call. V lost 1 base to trimming and J lost 4 bases, with 4 bases between them. Germline-derived CDR1 and CDR2 are LNHDA and SQIVND (reference sequence). The CDR3 is made up of 13 amino acids. The CDR3 nucleotides read TGTGCCAGTAGTATAGGCGCCACCGGGGAGCTGTTTTTT. Residues: CASSIGATGELFF.

The chain joins TRBV5-8 to TRBJ2-7; D is perhaps TRBD1 (6 bases). The CDR3 is 15 amino acids. V lost 4 bases and J 6 bases, leaving 20 bases between the germline ends. The germline V gene has CDR1 SGHTS and CDR2 YDEGEE. DNA of the CDR3: TGTGCCAGCAGCCCGACGCAGGGGAATGTCGGCGAGCAGTACTTC. The encoded protein is CASSPTQGNVGEQYF.

V usage is TRBV19 and J usage is TRBJ1-2; 8 nucleotides align to TRBD1. The CDR3 spans 12 residues. V trimming: 4 bases; J trimming: 6 bases; junction bases outside the gene matches: 1. The germline gives CDR1 LNHDA, CDR2 SQIVND (reference sequence). The CDR3 here is CASSTTGDGYTF. For the CDR3, the DNA is TGTGCCAGTAGTACGACAGGGGATGGCTACACCTTC.

V usage is TRBV6-1 and J usage is TRBJ2-3; D is possibly TRBD1 (5 bases). The CDR3 extends over 14 amino acids. Germline V gives CDR1 MNHNS, CDR2 SASEGT. Trimming took 1 base from V and 2 from J, leaving 7 bases between them. CDR3 sequence: CASSEGQHTDTQYF. The CDR3 region has the DNA TGTGCCAGCAGTGAAGGACAGCACACAGATACGCAGTATTTT.

The gene calls are TRBV4-3 and TRBJ2-7, with D tentatively TRBD1 or TRBD2 (5 bases each). Germline V CDR1 and CDR2: LGHNA, YSLEER. The V end lost 0 bases, the J end lost 5 bases, and 14 bases lay between the germline ends. The CDR3 has 15 residues. The CDR3 loop is CASSQEDWDQDEQYF. CDR3 bases: TGCGCCAGCAGCCAAGAAGATTGGGACCAAGACGAGCAGTACTTC.